This T cell receptor beta chain comes out of a study of blood T cell repertoires in COVID-19. Study information: Two negative PCRs, clearance, or symptom resolution characterized the recovered Cohort 3 donors. Spain, Italy and the United States supplied samples that represented acute and convalescent COVID-19.

As originally analysed: Using reference gene primer amplification, nucleated cell counts were estimated. Measured with immunoSEQ multiplex PCR; TCRdb has only the in-frame clones, and not every one. The DNA gave D and trimming, while V, J and clone size come from that table. The sample contains more than 300,000 clones, roughly 86% of which appear only once. The sequenced sample was PBMCs or T cells enriched from blood (not recorded which). The TCR sequence derives from a man aged 35 to 55 in a cohort exposed to, infected with or recovered from COVID-19 (not recorded which).

The CDR3 DNA reads as TGTGCCAGCAGCTTGATTAGCGGGGAGGGTAGCACAGATACGCAGTATTTT. This translates into CASSLISGEGSTDTQYF. The genes are TRBV7-8 and TRBJ2-3, with 8 bases matching TRBD2. This CDR3 is 17 amino acids long. Trimming cost V 3 bases and J 0 bases; bases outside gene matches: 8. In germline, CDR1 is SGHVS, CDR2 FQNEAQ. The whole variable domain, remainder taken from reference TRBV7-8 and TRBJ2-3, is GAGVSQSPRYKVAKRGQDVALRCDPISGHVSLFWYQQALGQGPEFLTYFQNEAQLDKSGLPSDRFFAERPEGSVSTLKIQRTQQEDSAVYLCASSLISGEGSTDTQYFGPGTRLTVL.